In this sample, the clone carrying this T cell receptor beta chain turned up a few times. The data are from a study of blood T cell repertoires in COVID-19. V dropped 5 bases and J dropped 9 bases, with 29 bases sitting between them. CDR3 length: 18 amino acids. Germline lookup yields CDR1 LNHDA and CDR2 SQIVND (reference sequence). Sequencing was performed with immunoSEQ multiplex PCR; in TCRdb, only in-frame clones are kept and a portion is missing. The table shows over 60,000 clones, with about 80% occurring only once. The V gene is TRBV19, the J gene TRBJ2-1; D gene ambiguous. The material sequenced was peripheral blood. The source of this sequence is a human donor in a cohort sampled during active COVID-19. The chain's CDR3 is CASSQESTINFQHGEQFF. DNA for the CDR3: TGTGCCAGTAGTCAGGAAAGCACCATAAACTTCCAGCACGGTGAGCAGTTCTTC.